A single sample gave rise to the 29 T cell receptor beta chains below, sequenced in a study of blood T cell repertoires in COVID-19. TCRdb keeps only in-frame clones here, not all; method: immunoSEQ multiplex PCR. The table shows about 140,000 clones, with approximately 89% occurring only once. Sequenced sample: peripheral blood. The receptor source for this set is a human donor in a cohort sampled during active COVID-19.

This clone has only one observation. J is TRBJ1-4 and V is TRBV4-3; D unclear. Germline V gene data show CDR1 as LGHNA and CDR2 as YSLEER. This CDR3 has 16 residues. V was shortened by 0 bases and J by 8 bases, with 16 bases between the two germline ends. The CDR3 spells CASSQERSLGWEKLFF. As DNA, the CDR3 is TGCGCCAGCAGCCAAGAGAGATCATTGGGCTGGGAAAAACTGTTTTTT.

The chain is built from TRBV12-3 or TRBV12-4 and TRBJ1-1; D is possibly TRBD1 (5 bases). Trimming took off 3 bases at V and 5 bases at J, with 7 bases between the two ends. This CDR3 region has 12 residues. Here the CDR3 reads CASSLQGTEAFF. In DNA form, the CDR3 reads TGTGCCAGCAGTTTGCAGGGAACTGAAGCTTTCTTT.

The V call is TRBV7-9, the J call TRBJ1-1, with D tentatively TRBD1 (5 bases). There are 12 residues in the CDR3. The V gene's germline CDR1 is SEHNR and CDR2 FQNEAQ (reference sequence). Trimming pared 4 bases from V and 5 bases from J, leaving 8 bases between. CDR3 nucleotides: TGTGCCAGCAGCTCCCGGGGGACTGAAGCTTTCTTT. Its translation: CASSSRGTEAFF.

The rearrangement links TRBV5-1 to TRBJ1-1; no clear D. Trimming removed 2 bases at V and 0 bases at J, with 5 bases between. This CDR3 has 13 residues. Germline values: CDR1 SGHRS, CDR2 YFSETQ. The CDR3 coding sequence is TGCGCCAGCAGCTTTGCGGTGAACACTGAAGCTTTCTTT. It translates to CASSFAVNTEAFF.

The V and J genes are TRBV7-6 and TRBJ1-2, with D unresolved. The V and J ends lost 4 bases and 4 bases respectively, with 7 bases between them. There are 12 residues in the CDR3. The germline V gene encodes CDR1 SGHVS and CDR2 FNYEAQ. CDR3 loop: CASSSTGYGYTF. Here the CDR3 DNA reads TGTGCCAGCAGCTCAACGGGCTATGGCTACACCTTC.

CDR3 protein: CASSLGPGQGVGEQYF. The CDR3, as DNA: TGTGCCAGCAGCTTAGGACCAGGACAGGGGGTTGGGGAGCAGTACTTC. The V and J genes are TRBV7-8 and TRBJ2-7; the match to TRBD1 covers 10 bases. Per germline, CDR1 SGHVS and CDR2 FQNEAQ. The CDR3 contains 16 residues. The V gene end was trimmed by 1 base and the J gene end by 7 bases; junction bases not matched to a gene: 10.

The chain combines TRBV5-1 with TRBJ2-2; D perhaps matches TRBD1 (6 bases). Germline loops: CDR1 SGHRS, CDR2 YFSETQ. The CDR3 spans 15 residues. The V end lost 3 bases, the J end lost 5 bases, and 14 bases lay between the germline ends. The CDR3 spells CASSSQGTPTGELFF. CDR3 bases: TGCGCCAGCAGCTCACAGGGAACCCCGACCGGGGAGCTGTTTTTT.

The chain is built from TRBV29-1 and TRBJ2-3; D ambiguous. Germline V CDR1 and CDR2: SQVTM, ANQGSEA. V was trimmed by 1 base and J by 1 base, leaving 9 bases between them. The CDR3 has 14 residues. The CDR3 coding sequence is TGCAGCGTTGAAGCCCCACCGGGCACAGATACGCAGTATTTT. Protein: CSVEAPPGTDTQYF.

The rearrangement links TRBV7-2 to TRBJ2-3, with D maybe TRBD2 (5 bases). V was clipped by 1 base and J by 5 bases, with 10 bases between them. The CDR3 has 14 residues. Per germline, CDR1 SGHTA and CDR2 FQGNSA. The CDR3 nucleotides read TGTGCCAGCAGCTTAGGGGCGGGTGGAGATACGCAGTATTTT. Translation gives CASSLGAGGDTQYF.

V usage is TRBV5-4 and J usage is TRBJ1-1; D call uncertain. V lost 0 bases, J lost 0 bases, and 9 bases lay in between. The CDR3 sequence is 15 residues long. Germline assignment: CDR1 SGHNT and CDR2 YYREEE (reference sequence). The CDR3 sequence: CASSLEPGMNTEAFF. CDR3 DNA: TGTGCCAGCAGCTTGGAACCGGGGATGAACACTGAAGCTTTCTTT.

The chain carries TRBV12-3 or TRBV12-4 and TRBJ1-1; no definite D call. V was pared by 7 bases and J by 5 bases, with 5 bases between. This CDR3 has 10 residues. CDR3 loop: CASIGTEAFF. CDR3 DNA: TGTGCCAGCATCGGTACTGAAGCTTTCTTT.

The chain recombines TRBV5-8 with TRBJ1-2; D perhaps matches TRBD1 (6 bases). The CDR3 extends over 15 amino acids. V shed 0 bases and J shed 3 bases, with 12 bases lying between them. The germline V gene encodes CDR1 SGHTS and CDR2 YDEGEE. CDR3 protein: CASSLGFAGDYGYTF. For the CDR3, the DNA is TGTGCCAGCAGCTTGGGGTTCGCAGGGGACTATGGCTACACCTTC.

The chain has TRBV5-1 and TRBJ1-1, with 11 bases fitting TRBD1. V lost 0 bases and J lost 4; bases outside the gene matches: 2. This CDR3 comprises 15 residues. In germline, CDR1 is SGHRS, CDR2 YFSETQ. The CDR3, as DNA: TGCGCCAGCAGCTTGGGGGACAGGGGGTCCACTGAAGCTTTCTTT. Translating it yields CASSLGDRGSTEAFF. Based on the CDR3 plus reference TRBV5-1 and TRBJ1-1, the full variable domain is KAGVTQTPRYLIKTRGQQVTLSCSPISGHRSVSWYQQTPGQGLQFLFEYFSETQRNKGNFPGRFSGRQFSNSRSEMNVSTLELGDSALYLCASSLGDRGSTEAFFGQGTRLTVV.

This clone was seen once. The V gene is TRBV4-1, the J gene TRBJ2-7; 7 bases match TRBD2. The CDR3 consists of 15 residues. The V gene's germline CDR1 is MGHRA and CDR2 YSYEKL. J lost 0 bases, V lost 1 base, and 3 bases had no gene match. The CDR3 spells CASSQVSGASYEQYF. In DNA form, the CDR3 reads TGCGCCAGCAGCCAAGTCAGCGGGGCCTCCTACGAGCAGTACTTC.

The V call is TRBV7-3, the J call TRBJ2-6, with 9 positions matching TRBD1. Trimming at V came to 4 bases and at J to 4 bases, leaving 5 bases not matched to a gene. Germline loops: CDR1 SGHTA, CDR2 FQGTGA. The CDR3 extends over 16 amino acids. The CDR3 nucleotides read TGTGCCAGCAGCTCTACAGGGGGCGCAGGGGCCAACGTCCTGACTTTC. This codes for CASSSTGGAGANVLTF.

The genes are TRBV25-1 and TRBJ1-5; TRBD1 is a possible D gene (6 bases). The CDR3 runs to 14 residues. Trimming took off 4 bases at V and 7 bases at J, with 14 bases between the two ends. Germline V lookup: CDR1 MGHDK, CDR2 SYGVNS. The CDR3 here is CASSAPGGGQPQHF. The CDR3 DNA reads TGTGCCAGCAGTGCCCCTGGGGGCGGACAGCCCCAGCATTTT.

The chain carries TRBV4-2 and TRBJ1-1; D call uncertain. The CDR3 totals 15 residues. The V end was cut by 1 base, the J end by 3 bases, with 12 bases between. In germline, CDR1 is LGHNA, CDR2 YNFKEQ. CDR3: CASSQGVREYTEAFF. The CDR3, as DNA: TGTGCCAGCAGCCAAGGGGTAAGGGAGTACACTGAAGCTTTCTTT.

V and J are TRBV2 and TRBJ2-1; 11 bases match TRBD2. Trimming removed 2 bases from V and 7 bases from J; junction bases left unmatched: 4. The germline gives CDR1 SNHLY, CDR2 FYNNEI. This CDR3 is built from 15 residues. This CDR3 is CASSERLAGWNEQFF. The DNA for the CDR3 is TGTGCCAGCAGTGAAAGACTAGCGGGGTGGAATGAGCAGTTCTTC.

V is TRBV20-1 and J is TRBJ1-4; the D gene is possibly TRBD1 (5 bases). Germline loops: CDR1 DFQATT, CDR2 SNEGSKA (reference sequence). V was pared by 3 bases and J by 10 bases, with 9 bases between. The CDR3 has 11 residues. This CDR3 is CSASRVGKLFF. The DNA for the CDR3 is TGCAGTGCTAGCAGGGTCGGAAAACTGTTTTTT.

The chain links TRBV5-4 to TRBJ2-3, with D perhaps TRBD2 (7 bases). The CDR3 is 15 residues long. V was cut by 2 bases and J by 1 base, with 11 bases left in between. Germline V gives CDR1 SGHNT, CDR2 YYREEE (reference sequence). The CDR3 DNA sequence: TGTGCCAGCAGCTTTGCGGGGGCCGGCACAGATACGCAGTATTTT. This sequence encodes CASSFAGAGTDTQYF. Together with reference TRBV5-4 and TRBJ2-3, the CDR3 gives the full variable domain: ETGVTQSPTHLIKTRGQQVTLRCSSQSGHNTVSWYQQALGQGPQFIFQYYREEENGRGNFPPRFSGLQFPNYSSELNVNALELDDSALYLCASSFAGAGTDTQYFGPGTRLTVL.

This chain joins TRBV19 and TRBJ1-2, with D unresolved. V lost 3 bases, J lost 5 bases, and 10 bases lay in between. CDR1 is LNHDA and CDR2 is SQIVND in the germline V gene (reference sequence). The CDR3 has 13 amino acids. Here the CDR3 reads CASSMRLIYGYTF. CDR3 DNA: TGTGCCAGTAGTATGAGACTGATATATGGCTACACCTTC.

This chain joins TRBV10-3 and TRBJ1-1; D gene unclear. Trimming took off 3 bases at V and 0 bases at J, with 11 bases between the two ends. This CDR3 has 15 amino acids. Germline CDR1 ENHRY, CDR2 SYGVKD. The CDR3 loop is CAISDGRTLNTEAFF. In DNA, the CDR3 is TGTGCCATCAGTGATGGACGGACTCTGAACACTGAAGCTTTCTTT.

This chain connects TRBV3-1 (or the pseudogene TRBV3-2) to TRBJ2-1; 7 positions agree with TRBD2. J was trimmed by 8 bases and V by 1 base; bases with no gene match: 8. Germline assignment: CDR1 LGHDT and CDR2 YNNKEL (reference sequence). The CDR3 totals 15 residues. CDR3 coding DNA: TGTGCCAGCAGCCAAGCTGGCGGGGGAGGCGATGAGCAGTTCTTC. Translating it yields CASSQAGGGGDEQFF.

The CDR3 protein is CATSRDRLGTGGTRNGYTF. As DNA, the CDR3 is TGTGCCACCAGCAGAGATCGTCTTGGGACAGGGGGCACGCGAAATGGCTACACCTTC. V is TRBV15 and J is TRBJ1-2; 12 bases align to TRBD1. This CDR3 has 19 residues. V shed 0 bases, J shed 6 bases, and the junction held 14 bases outside the gene matches. Per germline, CDR1 LNHNV and CDR2 YYDKDF (reference sequence).

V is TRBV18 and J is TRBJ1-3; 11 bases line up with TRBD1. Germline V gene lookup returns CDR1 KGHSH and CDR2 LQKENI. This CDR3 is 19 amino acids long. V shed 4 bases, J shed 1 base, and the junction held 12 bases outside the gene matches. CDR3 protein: CASSQNGQGAGSSGNTIYF. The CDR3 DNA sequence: TGTGCCAGCTCACAAAACGGACAGGGGGCTGGGTCTTCTGGAAACACCATATATTTT.

CDR3 residues: CASSLAGAGGYEKLFF. CDR3 nucleotides: TGTGCCAGCAGCTTAGCGGGCGCAGGGGGCTATGAAAAACTGTTTTTT. This chain connects TRBV7-9 to TRBJ1-4, with 8 bases aligning to TRBD1. V lost 0 bases and J lost 6; bases outside the gene matches: 6. Germline CDR1 and CDR2: SEHNR and FQNEAQ (reference sequence). The CDR3 contains 16 residues.

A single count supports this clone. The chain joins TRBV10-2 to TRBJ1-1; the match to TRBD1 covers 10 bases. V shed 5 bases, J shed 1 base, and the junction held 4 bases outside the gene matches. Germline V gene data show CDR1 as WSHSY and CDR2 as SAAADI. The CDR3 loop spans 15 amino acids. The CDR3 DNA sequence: TGCGCCAGCAGTTCGGACAGGGGGACGAACACTGAAGCTTTCTTT. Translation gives CASSSDRGTNTEAFF.

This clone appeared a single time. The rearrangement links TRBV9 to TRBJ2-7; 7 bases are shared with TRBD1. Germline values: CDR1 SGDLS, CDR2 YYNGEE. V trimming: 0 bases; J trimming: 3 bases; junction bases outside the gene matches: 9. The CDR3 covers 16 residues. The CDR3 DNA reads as TGTGCCAGCAGCGTAGGGGGGACAGCGTCGAACTACGAGCAGTACTTC. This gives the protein CASSVGGTASNYEQYF.

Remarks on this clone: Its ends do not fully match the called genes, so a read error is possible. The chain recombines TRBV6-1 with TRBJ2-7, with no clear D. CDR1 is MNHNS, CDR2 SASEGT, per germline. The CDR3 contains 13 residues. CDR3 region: CASSEAMTYGQYF. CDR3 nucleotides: TGTGCCAGCAGTGAAGCTATGACTTACGGGCAGTACTTC.